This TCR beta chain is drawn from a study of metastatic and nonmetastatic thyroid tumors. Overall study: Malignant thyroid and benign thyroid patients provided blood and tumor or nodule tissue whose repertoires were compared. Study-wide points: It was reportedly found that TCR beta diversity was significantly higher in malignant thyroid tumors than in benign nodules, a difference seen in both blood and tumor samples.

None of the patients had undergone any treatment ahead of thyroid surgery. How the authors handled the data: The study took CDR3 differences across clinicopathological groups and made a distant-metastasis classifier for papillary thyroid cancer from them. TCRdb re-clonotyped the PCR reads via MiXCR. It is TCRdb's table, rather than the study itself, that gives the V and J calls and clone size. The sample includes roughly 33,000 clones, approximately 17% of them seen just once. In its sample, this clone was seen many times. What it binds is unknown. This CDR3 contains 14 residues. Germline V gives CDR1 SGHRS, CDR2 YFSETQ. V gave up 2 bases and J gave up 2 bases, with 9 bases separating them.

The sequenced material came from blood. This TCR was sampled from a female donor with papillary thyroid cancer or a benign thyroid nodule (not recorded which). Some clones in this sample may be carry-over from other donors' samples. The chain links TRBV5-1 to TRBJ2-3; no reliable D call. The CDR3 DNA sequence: TGCGCCAGCAGCTTAGGGTCCAACACAGATACGCAGTATTTT. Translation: CASSLGSNTDTQYF.